This T cell receptor beta chain was captured by sequencing in a study of human T cells and chemical hapten exposure. Study-level information: Sensitization used 2% DPC on roughly 2 cm by roughly 2 cm upper inner arm skin. Study-wide results and limits: Given that the donors had alopecia, their immune response may differ from that seen in healthy people. TCRs exceeding a frequency of 1 in 1000 stayed unchanged under DPC sensitization. Significantly more large CDR3 similarity clusters were formed by expanded TCRs than by controls.

Time point here: patch test 1, 2 weeks after DPC sensitization. Regarding treatment: therapeutic diphenylcyclopropenone sensitization with weekly scalp DPC. There are many counts of this clonotype. As yet, its antigen is unknown. The CDR3 is 14 amino acids. Germline V gives CDR1 SGHRS, CDR2 YFSETQ. The V end was cut by 6 bases, the J end by 2 bases, with 13 bases between. TCRdb fed the RACE reads into MiXCR, producing one record per CDR3 protein. The repertoire consists of around 380,000 distinct CDR3 sequences, with roughly 4.8% occurring once and the leading ten covering under 3%. The receptor's source is a woman between 50 and 59 years old with alopecia areata. Some clones in this sample may be carry-over from other donors' samples. The V call is TRBV5-1, the J call TRBJ2-3; the D gene is possibly TRBD2 (5 bases). Material: whole blood, obtained in connection with sensitization to the hapten diphenylcyclopropenone (DPC). CDR3 sequence reads: CASKAGVNTDTQYF. In DNA, the CDR3 is TGCGCCAGCAAAGCCGGGGTTAACACAGATACGCAGTATTTT.